These T cell receptor beta chains were read from a single sample in a study of graft-versus-host responses after intestinal transplantation. What these receptors recognize is not known. The data were produced by immunoSEQ multiplex PCR, yet TCRdb's version contains in-frame clones alone and is incomplete. The sample yields more than 85,000 clones, roughly four fifths seen once. The input for sequencing was unstimulated CD4+ T cells sorted from spleen or lymph node cells, taken before intestinal transplant. The receptors were sampled from a human donor who received an intestinal transplant. CDR3s include the opening cysteine and the closing phenylalanine or tryptophan. The D gene is left open where the match is weak. The size field is filled for only some rows; it gives once, few, many or a size class.

v_call: TRBV28
d_call: TRBD1
clone_size: once
j_call: TRBJ1-2
cdr3_nt: TGTGCCAGCAGTTTAGCGGGACAGGGGGCGGCATATCGGGGCTACACCTTC
cdr3_aa: CASSLAGQGAAYRGYTF

v_call: TRBV19
d_call: NA
clone_size: NA
j_call: TRBJ2-5
cdr3_nt: TGTGCCAGTAGTACTCCCGGGACATTCGGGACCCAGTACTTC
cdr3_aa: CASSTPGTFGTQYF

v_call: TRBV20-1
d_call: NA
clone_size: NA
j_call: TRBJ1-2
cdr3_nt: TGCAGTGCTCCCCTAAAGAATCTGGACACCTTC
cdr3_aa: CSAPLKNLDTF

v_call: TRBV5-1
d_call: TRBD2
clone_size: NA
j_call: TRBJ2-1
cdr3_nt: TGCGCCAGCAGCTTTACTAGCGGGGGATTGTACGAGCAGTTCTTC
cdr3_aa: CASSFTSGGLYEQFF

v_call: TRBV9
d_call: NA
clone_size: NA
j_call: TRBJ2-5
cdr3_nt: TGTGCCAGCAGCGTAGACGGGTCATCAGAGACCCAGTACTTC
cdr3_aa: CASSVDGSSETQYF

v_call: TRBV9
d_call: NA
clone_size: NA
j_call: TRBJ2-2
cdr3_nt: TGTGCCAGCAGCACTAAGGGGGGGCCGGGCGGGGAGCTGTTTTTT
cdr3_aa: CASSTKGGPGGELFF

v_call: TRBV4-1
d_call: NA
clone_size: once
j_call: TRBJ2-1
cdr3_nt: TGCGCCAGCAGCCTTTTTGGGGGGTCCTACAATGAGCAGTTCTTC
cdr3_aa: CASSLFGGSYNEQFF

v_call: TRBV5-5
d_call: NA
clone_size: NA
j_call: TRBJ1-1
cdr3_nt: TGTGCCAGCAGCTTGGCGCCAGGGCGGTCCACTGAAGCTTTCTTT
cdr3_aa: CASSLAPGRSTEAFF

v_call: TRBV6-5
d_call: TRBD1
clone_size: NA
j_call: TRBJ2-7
cdr3_nt: TGTGCCAGCAGTTTCTTCTCCACAGGGGGCCAAGGCGAGCAGTACTTC
cdr3_aa: CASSFFSTGGQGEQYF

v_call: TRBV5-1
d_call: TRBD2
clone_size: NA
j_call: TRBJ2-2
cdr3_nt: TGCGCCAGCAGCTTGAGCGGGGGCAACACCGGGGAGCTGTTTTTT
cdr3_aa: CASSLSGGNTGELFF

v_call: TRBV14
d_call: TRBD2
clone_size: NA
j_call: TRBJ2-5
cdr3_nt: TGTGCCAGCAGTCGACTAGCGGGGGTAAAGACCCAGTACTTC
cdr3_aa: CASSRLAGVKTQYF

v_call: TRBV29-1
d_call: TRBD1
clone_size: NA
j_call: TRBJ2-7
cdr3_nt: TGCAGCGTTGAAGGGGGGACAGGGCGGTACGAGCAGTACTTC
cdr3_aa: CSVEGGTGRYEQYF

v_call: TRBV5-1
d_call: NA
clone_size: NA
j_call: TRBJ1-5
cdr3_nt: TGCGCCAGCAGCTTGGAGGGGTATAGCAATCAGCCCCAGCATTTT
cdr3_aa: CASSLEGYSNQPQHF

v_call: TRBV5-6
d_call: TRBD2
clone_size: NA
j_call: TRBJ2-5
cdr3_nt: TGTGCCAGCAGCCGACGGATTAGCGGGAGGGGGGGGACCCAGTACTTC
cdr3_aa: CASSRRISGRGGTQYF

v_call: TRBV27
d_call: TRBD2
clone_size: NA
j_call: TRBJ2-7
cdr3_nt: TGTGCCAGCAGTGTCGGCTTTGTAGGACTAGCGGGAGGGCCGTCCGAGCAGTACTTC
cdr3_aa: CASSVGFVGLAGGPSEQYF

v_call: TRBV6-5
d_call: TRBD1
clone_size: NA
j_call: TRBJ1-6
cdr3_nt: TGTGCCAGCAGTACTGGGACAGGGAATAATTCACCCCTCCACTTT
cdr3_aa: CASSTGTGNNSPLHF

v_call: TRBV6-5
d_call: TRBD1
clone_size: NA
j_call: TRBJ1-6
cdr3_nt: TGTGCCAGCAGTTACGGGGGACAGGGAGGATCACCCCTCCACTTT
cdr3_aa: CASSYGGQGGSPLHF

v_call: TRBV7-9
d_call: TRBD2
clone_size: NA
j_call: TRBJ2-1
cdr3_nt: TGTGCCAGCAGCCGGGTTCCCGGGACTATCTACGATGAGCAGTTCTTC
cdr3_aa: CASSRVPGTIYDEQFF

v_call: TRBV28
d_call: TRBD2
clone_size: NA
j_call: TRBJ2-7
cdr3_nt: TGTGCCAGCAGTACCAGACTAGCGGGGGTCTCCTCCTACGAGCAGTACTTC
cdr3_aa: CASSTRLAGVSSYEQYF

v_call: TRBV6-5
d_call: NA
clone_size: NA
j_call: TRBJ2-7
cdr3_nt: TGTGCCACCCGAACCCTGACACGCCAGGCCTACGAGCAGTACTTC
cdr3_aa: CATRTLTRQAYEQYF

v_call: TRBV5-1
d_call: NA
clone_size: NA
j_call: TRBJ2-5
cdr3_nt: TGCGCCAGCAGTACTCGCGAGGGGACAAAGGAGACCCAGTACTTC
cdr3_aa: CASSTREGTKETQYF

v_call: TRBV18
d_call: TRBD1
clone_size: NA
j_call: TRBJ2-3
cdr3_nt: TGTGCCAGCTCACCGGCGACAGGGATGGCAGATACGCAGTATTTT
cdr3_aa: CASSPATGMADTQYF

v_call: TRBV7-2
d_call: TRBD1
clone_size: once
j_call: TRBJ1-2
cdr3_nt: TGTGCCAGCAGCTTAGATGGGACAGTCTATGGCTACACCTTC
cdr3_aa: CASSLDGTVYGYTF

v_call: TRBV14
d_call: NA
clone_size: NA
j_call: TRBJ2-5
cdr3_nt: TGTGCCAGCAGCCAAGAGAGGGGGACCGCCTCCAGAGAGACCCAGTACTTC
cdr3_aa: CASSQERGTASRETQYF

v_call: TRBV7-6
d_call: TRBD1
clone_size: NA
j_call: TRBJ1-1
cdr3_nt: TGTGCCAGCAGCGCATACAGGGGCGCGGGGACTGAAGCTTTCTTT
cdr3_aa: CASSAYRGAGTEAFF

v_call: TRBV4-1
d_call: TRBD2
clone_size: NA
j_call: TRBJ2-1
cdr3_nt: TGCGCCAGCAGCCCCCACCGTAGCGGGAGGGCGGATGAGCAGTTCTTC
cdr3_aa: CASSPHRSGRADEQFF

v_call: TRBV6-5
d_call: TRBD1
clone_size: NA
j_call: TRBJ1-4
cdr3_nt: TGTGCCAGCAGCGCTAGGGGGCCTAATGAAAAACTGTTTTTT
cdr3_aa: CASSARGPNEKLFF

v_call: TRBV29-1
d_call: TRBD1
clone_size: once
j_call: TRBJ2-5
cdr3_nt: TGCAGCGTCCAGACAGGGGGCGGGGAGACCCAGTACTTC
cdr3_aa: CSVQTGGGETQYF

v_call: TRBV7-2
d_call: NA
clone_size: NA
j_call: TRBJ1-1
cdr3_nt: TGTGCCAGCAGCTTATCCTGGCAGGGCGTAGGTCTGGGGAACACTGAAGCTTTCTTT
cdr3_aa: CASSLSWQGVGLGNTEAFF

v_call: TRBV7-8
d_call: NA
clone_size: NA
j_call: TRBJ1-1
cdr3_nt: TGTGCCAGCAGCCGGGCCCTAGGGGCGAACACTGAAGCTTTCTTT
cdr3_aa: CASSRALGANTEAFF